This T cell receptor beta chain is drawn from a study of shared clonotypes between healthy human individuals (dated by TCRdb to about 2020). The study in broad terms: The cohort included three men and two women between 18 and 49 years of age. The study deeply sequenced blood TCR repertoires of five healthy adults to estimate repertoire size and the extent of clonotype sharing between individuals. To increase sequencing depth and limit assay-specific biases, different laboratories used diverse techniques to prepare libraries and sequence TCR repertoires. Between about 0.85 and 8.9 billion PBMCs per donor were obtained by leukapheresis. The paper as a whole reports these results and caveats: Only blood was sampled, and tissue TCR repertoires likely differ from those in blood. Because the study included only a small number of donors, the genetic and exposure-history diversity represented was limited. Pairwise subsampling indicated that sequencing depth was expected to affect the degree of clonotype sharing among donors.

TCR CDR3 regions were amplified from genomic DNA by multiplex PCR using the deep immunoSEQ assay. For each cell subset, the extracted genomic DNA was distributed evenly across all wells of several immunoSEQ 96-well plates, and each plate served as one replicate. For unsorted PBMC, approximately 290 ng of genomic DNA, equivalent to roughly 30,000 T cell genomes, went into each replicate PCR. Ten immunoSEQ deep assay plates were used to sequence unsorted PBMC genomic DNA. Purified libraries were quantified with a Qubit 3.0 fluorometer, sized on a Bioanalyzer 2100, and re-quantified with the KAPA Library Quantification kit. Every immunoSEQ 96-well plate was sequenced on a dedicated single-read 150-cycle Illumina NextSeq 550 flow cell. As for how the authors treated the data: Because only junctional sequences without quality scores were contained in the immunoSEQ output, filtering matching that applied to full-length reads could not be performed. Sequences were annotated with PyIR, a Python wrapper for IgBLAST v1.9, and V/J genes and CDR3 were assigned using IMGT germline references. Reads were filtered out if the reads had weak V/J assignments (E-value above 1e-6), no CDR3, stop codons, out-of-frame junctions, or ambiguous translated residues. V3J clonotypes were defined as sequences sharing an identical inferred V gene, J gene, and CDR3 amino acid sequence. Percentage overlap between repertoires was computed as shared unique clonotypes divided by the size of the smaller repertoire. Richness of each repertoire was evaluated using RTK rarefaction, the Chao1 estimator, and Recon v2.1 estimates of unobserved clonotypes. In TCRdb, the immuneACCESS table is reduced to in-frame sequences with V and J assigned. These tables do not hold every clone; where another copy was compared, an unresolved V gene accounts for under half, and the others remain unexplained. That table gives V, J and clone size, and the DNA gave D and trimming. This sample gives 400,000 to 500,000 clones in total; about three quarters of them show up just once. Clones ranked in the top ten supply 10% to 15% of the sample.

From the cysteine up to the phenylalanine, the CDR3 has a length of 14 residues. Solely the CDR3 DNA is kept, with 42 bases framed from the first base. The V end gives up 8 bases and the J end 8 bases, leaving 10 bases in the junction not matched to a gene. As encoded in the germline V gene (reference sequence), CDR1 is LNHNV while CDR2 is YYDKDF. The donors were healthy, HIV-negative adults with no recently reported acute infections or vaccinations. Every donor was a Caucasian adult residing in Nashville, Tennessee, USA. For unsorted samples, 85 million to 100 million PBMCs were counted, and genomic DNA was extracted using the QIAamp DNA Blood Mini kit. After blood collection by leukapheresis, PBMCs were isolated using Ficoll-Histopaque density gradient centrifugation and then cryopreserved in the vapor phase of liquid nitrogen. With regard to this clone: The clone's antigen remains unknown. No much larger clone exists at a distance of one base, and base qualities are not known.

Material for sequencing was PBMCs. This receptor chain uses TRBV15 and TRBJ2-1, with 9 bases aligning to TRBD1. This receptor was taken from a woman between 35 and 50 years old in good health. Some clones in this sample may be carry-over from other donors' samples. In nucleotides, the sequence is TGTGCCACCCGCCGGGACAGGGCGGTATATGAGCAGTTCTTC. Translation gives CATRRDRAVYEQFF.